These 5 T cell receptor beta chains were sequenced from one sample in a study of T cell responses to AZD1222 COVID-19 vaccine. Here immunoSEQ multiplex PCR was the method, and the copy in TCRdb shows in-frame clones only, minus some. The sample lists under 95,000 clones, 70% to 90% occurring once. The sequences come from peripheral blood, collected 28 days after the second AZD1222 dose. Every receptor here comes from an adult who received the AZD1222 COVID-19 vaccine.

This clone occurred a few times. This chain links TRBV13 with TRBJ2-4; TRBD1 matches at 10 bases. From germline, CDR1 is PRHDT and CDR2 FYEKMQ (reference sequence). V gave up 5 bases and J gave up 7 bases; unmatched junction bases: 2. This CDR3 has 13 amino acids. The CDR3 sequence: CASSRDRGNIQYF. CDR3 coding DNA: TGTGCCAGCAGCAGGGACAGGGGCAACATTCAGTACTTC.

The chain is built from TRBV5-1 and TRBJ1-1, with 7 bases that match TRBD1. Germline loops: CDR1 SGHRS, CDR2 YFSETQ. V trimming: 1 base; J trimming: 4 bases; junction bases outside the gene matches: 7. The CDR3 length is 15 residues. The DNA of the CDR3 is TGCGCCAGCAGCTTGAGCCACAGGGGAGGCACTGAAGCTTTCTTT. Protein product: CASSLSHRGGTEAFF.

This chain joins TRBV4-1 and TRBJ1-5; weak D call: TRBD1 (5 bases). Trimming cost V 0 bases and J 0 bases, with 12 bases left between them. This CDR3 contains 17 residues. The V gene's germline CDR1 is MGHRA and CDR2 YSYEKL. CDR3 region: CASSQDRRAYSNQPQHF. In DNA form, the CDR3 reads TGCGCCAGCAGCCAAGATCGCAGGGCTTATAGCAATCAGCCCCAGCATTTT.

The V and J genes are TRBV15 and TRBJ1-5; D is undetermined. Trimming stripped 0 bases from V and 7 bases from J, with 10 bases between. CDR1 and CDR2 from the germline V gene are LNHNV and YYDKDF (reference sequence). The length of the CDR3 is 14 residues. CDR3: CATSRDRKGQPQHF. CDR3 nucleotide sequence: TGTGCCACCAGCAGAGATCGGAAGGGACAGCCCCAGCATTTT.

The J gene is TRBJ1-2, the V gene TRBV18, with TRBD1 as a possible D gene (5 bases). The V gene's germline CDR1 is KGHSH and CDR2 LQKENI. The V and J ends lost 3 bases and 4 bases respectively, with 15 bases between them. The CDR3 totals 15 residues. The CDR3 sequence: CASSPSGTQSYGYTF. The CDR3 region has the DNA TGTGCCAGCTCACCCTCAGGGACGCAAAGCTATGGCTACACCTTC.